This T cell receptor (beta chain) was retrieved from a study of Graves' ophthalmopathy and Graves' hyperthyroidism. Amplified material comprised TCR beta CDR3 regions derived from RNA transcripts. HTBI primers were employed in first-round RT-PCR, then a second-round multiplex PCR followed. TCRdb reprocessed the multiplex PCR reads with MiXCR, giving one entry per CDR3 protein. The sample records about 620,000 distinct CDR3 sequences, about a fifth being singletons. CDR3 length: 10 amino acids. The germline V gene encodes CDR1 DFQATT and CDR2 SNEGSKA (reference sequence). V was pared by 7 bases and J by 6 bases, with 10 bases between. This clonotype has ten or more counts.

This chain connects TRBV20-1 to TRBJ2-7; the D gene could be TRBD1 or TRBD2 (5 bases each). The sample was peripheral blood. The source is a woman between 18 and 29 years old with stable Graves' hyperthyroidism. Some clones in this sample may be carry-over from other donors' samples. This CDR3 is CSVGTGEQYF. The CDR3 DNA sequence: TGCAGTGTGGGGACGGGCGAGCAGTACTTC.